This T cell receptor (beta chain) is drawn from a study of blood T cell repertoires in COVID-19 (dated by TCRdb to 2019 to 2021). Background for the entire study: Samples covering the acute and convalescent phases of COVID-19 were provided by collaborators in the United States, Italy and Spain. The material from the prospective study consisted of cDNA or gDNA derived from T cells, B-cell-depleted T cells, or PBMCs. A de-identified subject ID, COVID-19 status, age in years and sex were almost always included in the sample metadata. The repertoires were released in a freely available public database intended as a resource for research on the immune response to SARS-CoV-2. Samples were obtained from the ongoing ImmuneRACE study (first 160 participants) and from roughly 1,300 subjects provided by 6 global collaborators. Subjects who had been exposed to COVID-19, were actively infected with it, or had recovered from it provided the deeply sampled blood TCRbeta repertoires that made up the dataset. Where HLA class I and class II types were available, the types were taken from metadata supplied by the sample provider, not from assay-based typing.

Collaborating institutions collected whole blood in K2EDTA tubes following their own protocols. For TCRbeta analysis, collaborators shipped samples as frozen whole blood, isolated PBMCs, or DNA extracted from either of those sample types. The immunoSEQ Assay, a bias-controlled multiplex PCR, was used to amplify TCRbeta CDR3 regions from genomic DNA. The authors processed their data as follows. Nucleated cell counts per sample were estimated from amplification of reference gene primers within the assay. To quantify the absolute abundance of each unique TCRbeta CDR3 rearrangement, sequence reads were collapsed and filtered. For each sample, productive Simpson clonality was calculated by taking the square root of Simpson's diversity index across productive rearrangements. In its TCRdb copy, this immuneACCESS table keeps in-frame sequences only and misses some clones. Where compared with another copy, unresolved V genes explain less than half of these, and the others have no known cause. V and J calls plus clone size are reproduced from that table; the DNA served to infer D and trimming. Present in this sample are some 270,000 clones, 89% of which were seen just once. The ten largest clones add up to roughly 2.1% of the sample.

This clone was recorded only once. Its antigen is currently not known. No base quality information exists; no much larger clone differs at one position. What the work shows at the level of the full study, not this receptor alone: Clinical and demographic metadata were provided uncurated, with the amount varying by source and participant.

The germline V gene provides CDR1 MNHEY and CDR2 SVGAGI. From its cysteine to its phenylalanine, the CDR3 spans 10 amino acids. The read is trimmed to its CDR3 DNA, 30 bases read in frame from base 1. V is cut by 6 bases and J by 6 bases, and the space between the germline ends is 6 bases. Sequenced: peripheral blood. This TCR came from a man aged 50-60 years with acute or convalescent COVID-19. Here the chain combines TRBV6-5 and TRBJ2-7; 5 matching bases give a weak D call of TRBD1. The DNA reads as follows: TGTGCCAGCAGGACAGTCGAGCAGTACTTC. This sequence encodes CASRTVEQYF.